Each of the 10 T cell receptor beta chains below was sequenced from the same sample in a study of beta chain features in type 1 diabetes. cDNA synthesis used the whole RNA isolate, giving expressed TCRB sequences. Repertoires were generated with immunoSEQ multiplex PCR, while TCRdb's copy carries only in-frame clones and drops some. The table records 300,000 to 350,000 clones, roughly 14% of them present only once. Their specific antigens are unknown. Findings of the study overall: Among all four CD4+ subsets, Type 1 diabetes patients had TCRB CDR3s that were moderately but significantly shorter.

Specimen: naive CD4+ T cells from blood. These receptors were taken from a young woman with type 1 diabetes.

The table lists this clone with a few counts. V is TRBV7-9 and J is TRBJ1-4, with 7 bases matching TRBD1. The CDR3 has 14 amino acids. Per germline, CDR1 SEHNR and CDR2 FQNEAQ (reference sequence). After removal of 5 bases from V and 7 bases from J, the junction contained 7 bases not matched to a gene. The CDR3, as DNA: TGTGCCAGCAGCATCCGGGACAGCGGTGAAAAACTGTTTTTT. Its translation is CASSIRDSGEKLFF.

The V call is TRBV7-9, the J call TRBJ1-1; 8 bases are shared with TRBD1. The CDR3 runs 16 residues. Trimming took 4 bases from V and 1 from J; bases not matched to a gene: 8. Germline CDR1 SEHNR, CDR2 FQNEAQ (reference sequence). The CDR3 here is CASSSAAGGGNTEAFF. CDR3 DNA: TGTGCCAGCAGCTCGGCCGCAGGGGGCGGGAACACTGAAGCTTTCTTT.

The CDR3 DNA follows: TGTGCCAGCTCGCTGCAAAGCGGGGGAACCTACGAGCAGTACTTC. Its translation is CASSLQSGGTYEQYF. The rearrangement uses TRBV18 and TRBJ2-7; 8 bases map to TRBD2. Germline CDR1 and CDR2: KGHSH and LQKENI. The CDR3 sequence is 15 residues long. Trimming removed 6 bases from V and 2 bases from J; junction bases left unmatched: 9.

The chain combines TRBV14 with TRBJ2-7, with D tentatively TRBD1 (6 bases). The germline V and J ends were trimmed by 4 bases and 1 base, with 14 bases remaining between them. From germline, CDR1 is SGHDN and CDR2 FVKESK. CDR3 size: 15 residues. CDR3 region: CASSRSGTLSYEQYF. Here the CDR3 DNA reads TGTGCCAGCAGCCGCTCCGGGACACTGTCCTACGAGCAGTACTTC.

The rearrangement joins TRBV28 to TRBJ2-7, with 10 bases lining up with TRBD1. Germline CDR1 reads MDHEN; CDR2 reads SYDVKM. Trimming removed 9 bases from V and 4 bases from J; junction bases left unmatched: 9. There are 14 residues in the CDR3. The CDR3 DNA sequence: TGTGCCAGTACCGGACCGGGACAGGGGTACGAGCAGTACTTC. Its protein is CASTGPGQGYEQYF.

This clone was counted between two and nine times. V is TRBV18 and J is TRBJ1-1; the D is unclear. CDR3 length: 15 amino acids. Trimming left V 2 bases short and J 1 base short, with 11 bases between. The germline CDR1 and CDR2 sequences are KGHSH and LQKENI. CDR3 nucleotides: TGTGCCAGCTCACCATTGAGCGCGACGAACACTGAAGCTTTCTTT. Its translation: CASSPLSATNTEAFF. Filled out from reference TRBV18 and TRBJ1-1, the complete variable domain reads NAGVMQNPRHLVRRRGQEARLRCSPMKGHSHVYWYRQLPEEGLKFMVYLQKENIIDESGMPKERFSAEFPKEGPSILRIQQVVRGDSAAYFCASSPLSATNTEAFFGQGTRLTVV.

This clone came up a few times. The chain combines TRBV29-1 with TRBJ2-4; D ambiguous. The V gene lost 3 bases and the J gene lost 0 bases, with 9 bases spanning the gap. The CDR3 has 14 residues. Germline V gene data show CDR1 as SQVTM and CDR2 as ANQGSEA. This CDR3 reads CSVEAPVAKNIQYF. Here the CDR3 DNA reads TGCAGCGTTGAGGCACCTGTAGCCAAAAACATTCAGTACTTC. The full variable domain, completed using reference TRBV29-1 and TRBJ2-4, is SAVISQKPSRDICQRGTSLTIQCQVDSQVTMMFWYRQQPGQSLTLIATANQGSEATYESGFVIDKFPISRPNLTFSTLTVSNMSPEDSSIYLCSVEAPVAKNIQYFGAGTRLSVL.

This chain links TRBV11-2 with TRBJ2-7, with a weak D call TRBD2 (5 bases). Germline assignment: CDR1 SGHAT and CDR2 FQNNGV. Trimming left V 3 bases short and J 2 bases short, with 11 bases between. CDR3 size: 14 residues. Written as DNA, the CDR3 is TGTGCCAGCAGCTTCAGCCTAGCCACCTACGAGCAGTACTTC. Encoded protein: CASSFSLATYEQYF.

This chain uses TRBV25-1 with TRBJ2-5, with 9 nucleotides matching TRBD2. Germline V gives CDR1 MGHDK, CDR2 SYGVNS. Losses at the gene ends were 0 bases for V and 2 bases for J; bases not matched to a gene: 1. The CDR3 has 15 amino acids. The DNA of the CDR3 is TGTGCCAGCAGTGAATATAGCGGGAGTCAAGAGACCCAGTACTTC. Its protein is CASSEYSGSQETQYF.

This rearrangement joins TRBV29-1 to TRBJ2-1, with 11 bases fitting TRBD2. Germline V gene lookup returns CDR1 SQVTM and CDR2 ANQGSEA. V trimming: 5 bases; J trimming: 0 bases; junction bases outside the gene matches: 6. The CDR3 sequence is 16 residues long. CDR3: CSVNRLAGSSYNEQFF. The CDR3 nucleotides are TGCAGCGTTAATAGACTAGCGGGAAGCTCCTACAATGAGCAGTTCTTC.